This T cell receptor beta chain comes out of a study of T-cell memory formation after mild COVID-19. The CDR3 has 11 amino acids. The trim removed 7 bases at V and 7 bases at J, leaving 1 base unmatched. The germline V gene has CDR1 MNHEY and CDR2 SVGAGI. From the 5' RACE reads, TCRdb called clonotypes with MiXCR, one entry per CDR3 protein. The table lists approximately 340,000 distinct CDR3 sequences, 10% to 15% of them singletons, with roughly 23% in the top ten. The chain combines TRBV6-5 with TRBJ2-1; TRBD2 matches 7 bases. Sequencing input: PBMCs or a T cell subset sorted from them (not recorded which). The TCR was taken from a man aged 18 to 30 who had mild COVID-19 (a few samples of this study predate the infection). Cell type and time point are not known. CDR3 region: CASKGGNEQFF. The DNA of the CDR3 is TGTGCCAGCAAGGGAGGGAATGAGCAGTTCTTC.